Below are 21 T cell receptor beta chains sequenced from a single sample in a study of blood T cells in healthy people across ages. The authors ran a second PCR of roughly 7 to 11 cycles using a sample-barcoded 5' primer and a J-beta primer mix. TCRdb called the 5' RACE reads again in MiXCR, with one record for every CDR3 protein. The sample has about 580,000 distinct CDR3 sequences, around half seen once. Source material: blood. Receptors were obtained from an older man in good health.

Worth noting for this clonotype: An end of the junction does not agree with germline; a read error may underlie this. The chain couples TRBV5-1 to TRBJ1-2, with TRBD1 identical over 11 bases. The germline V gene encodes CDR1 SGHRS and CDR2 YFSETQ. The CDR3 sequence is 15 residues long. The CDR3 here is CASSLGTGGRYGYNF. Here the CDR3 DNA reads TGCGCCAGCAGCTTGGGGACAGGGGGCCGGTATGGCTACAACTTC.

The chain carries TRBV20-1 and TRBJ2-4; D not certain. The better agreement between TRBJ2-7 and the DNA end casts doubt on the J call. This CDR3 is 14 amino acids long. Germline V gives CDR1 DFQATT, CDR2 SNEGSKA (reference sequence). CDR3 sequence (DNA): TGCAGTGCTAGACCCGAAGCCCGACTTTACGAGCAGTACTTC. Its translation: CSARPEARLYEQYF.

This clonotype has just a few counts. This chain uses TRBV15 with TRBJ2-1; 8 bases match TRBD2. Looked up from germline, CDR1 is LNHNV and CDR2 is YYDKDF (reference sequence). This CDR3 is built from 14 residues. Germline trimming cut 5 bases from V and 3 bases from J; bases unmatched to any gene: 3. The CDR3 nucleotides are TGTGCCACCAGCGGCGGGGGGTTCTACAATGAGCAGTTCTTC. This sequence encodes CATSGGGFYNEQFF.

As for this clonotype: At one end the junction does not follow the germline gene, possibly because of a read error. The CDR3: CASSYVAGPRHF. The DNA for the CDR3 is TGTGCCAGCAGTTACGTGGCTGGGCCCCGGCATTTT. The chain recombines TRBV6-6 with TRBJ1-5; D remains ambiguous. The CDR3 sequence is 12 residues long. Germline-derived CDR1 and CDR2 are MNHNY and SVGAGI (reference sequence).

The chain joins TRBV28 to TRBJ2-7; either TRBD1 or TRBD2 may supply D (5 bases each). The J call may be faulty, since TRBJ2-5 better matches the DNA end. The germline CDR1 and CDR2 sequences are MDHEN and SYDVKM. The CDR3 consists of 13 residues. CDR3 loop: CASRGSGRETQYF. CDR3 bases: TGTGCCAGCAGGGGTTCGGGGCGAGAGACCCAGTACTTC.

This clonotype was found a few times. This rearrangement joins TRBV18 to TRBJ2-1, with D perhaps matching TRBD1 or TRBD2 (5 bases each). The CDR3 has 14 residues. Deletions cut 3 bases from V and 3 bases from J, with 9 bases between. Germline V gives CDR1 KGHSH, CDR2 LQKENI. CDR3 loop: CASSPGTYYNEQFF. CDR3 sequence (DNA): TGTGCCAGCTCACCTGGGACCTACTACAATGAGCAGTTCTTC.

The CDR3 reads CASTSGVLVGKQETQYF. CDR3 DNA sequence: TGCGCCAGCACCTCGGGGGTGCTAGTAGGGAAACAAGAGACCCAGTACTTC. This sequence joins TRBV5-1 and TRBJ2-5, with TRBD2 as a possible D gene (6 bases). Between the trimmed V and J ends, which lost 6 bases and 2 bases, there was a span of 23 bases. The length of the CDR3 is 17 residues. The germline V gene encodes CDR1 SGHRS and CDR2 YFSETQ.

The chain employs TRBV20-1 and TRBJ2-1; 13 bases agree with TRBD2. From germline, CDR1 is DFQATT and CDR2 SNEGSKA (reference sequence). The CDR3 length is 18 residues. V lost 0 bases and J lost 1; bases outside the gene matches: 6. The DNA of the CDR3 is TGCAGTGCTAGAGATCTAGGACTAGCGGGGGAATCCTACAATGAGCAGTTCTTC. Protein product: CSARDLGLAGESYNEQFF.

The gene calls are TRBV12-3 or TRBV12-4 and TRBJ1-6, with D uncertain. The CDR3 has 13 amino acids. V lost 6 bases, J lost 10 bases, and 13 bases lay in between. CDR3 loop: CASSPGRESPLHF. The CDR3 DNA is TGTGCCAGCAGCCCGGGTAGGGAATCACCCCTCCACTTT.

The gene calls are TRBV7-2 and TRBJ1-1, with 8 positions matching TRBD1. Germline loops: CDR1 SGHTA, CDR2 FQGNSA. This CDR3 has 14 amino acids. V lost 6 bases, J lost 4 bases, and 7 bases stayed unmatched. The DNA of the CDR3 is TGTGCCAGCAGGATGACAGGGGCAAGCACTGAAGCTTTCTTT. Translation gives CASRMTGASTEAFF.

There are a few counts of this clonotype. The chain employs TRBV20-1 and TRBJ2-3; TRBD2 aligns across 8 bases. This CDR3 has 13 amino acids. V gave up 2 bases and J gave up 10 bases; unmatched junction bases: 8. Germline lookup yields CDR1 DFQATT and CDR2 SNEGSKA (reference sequence). CDR3 bases: TGCAGTGCTAGAACCCCGGGACTAGAGGCGCAGTATTTT. Translated, it gives CSARTPGLEAQYF.

This clonotype has more than one count but fewer than ten. V usage is TRBV27 and J usage is TRBJ2-1; TRBD2 matches at 9 bases. CDR1 MNHEY and CDR2 SMNVEV come from the germline V gene (reference sequence). With 5 bases clipped from V and 7 bases from J, the junction kept 12 bases outside the gene matches. CDR3 size: 16 residues. The CDR3 loop reads CASSNPSGRIRNEQFF. The CDR3 coding sequence is TGTGCCAGCAGTAATCCAAGCGGGAGGATTAGGAATGAGCAGTTCTTC.

Concerning this clonotype itself: The junction departs from germline at one end; a sequencing error may be responsible. The chain has TRBV4-1 and TRBJ2-7; D might be TRBD1 or TRBD2, each matching 5 bases. Germline CDR1 is MGHRA and CDR2 is YSYEKL. This CDR3 spans 15 amino acids. CDR3 in DNA: TGCGCCAGCGGCCAAGCAACGGGGCGCTCCTACGAGCAGTACTTC. It codes for CASGQATGRSYEQYF.

This clonotype came up a few times. The rearrangement uses TRBV12-3 or TRBV12-4 and TRBJ2-5; D gene unclear. The length of the CDR3 is 15 residues. V lost 6 bases, J lost 3 bases, and 17 bases lay in between. In nucleotides, the CDR3 is TGTGCCAGCAGCACCCCCGGCAGTCTAAAAGAGACCCAGTACTTC. Amino acids: CASSTPGSLKETQYF.

This clonotype was detected only a few times. J is TRBJ2-1 and V is TRBV6-5, with TRBD1 identical over 10 bases. The CDR3 has 16 residues. Losses at the gene ends were 4 bases for V and 2 bases for J; bases not matched to a gene: 5. The germline gives CDR1 MNHEY, CDR2 SVGAGI. CDR3 residues: CASSCRGTGAYNEQFF. The CDR3 DNA reads TGTGCCAGCAGTTGCCGGGGGACAGGGGCCTACAATGAGCAGTTCTTC.

CDR3 nucleotide sequence: TGTGCCAGCAGCTTAGACGCGGATCAGCCCCAGCATTTT. It specifies CASSLDADQPQHF. The chain links TRBV7-9 to TRBJ1-5; D is uncertain. The CDR3 totals 13 residues. V was cut by 1 base and J by 5 bases, with 6 bases left in between. CDR1 and CDR2 from the germline V gene are SEHNR and FQNEAQ (reference sequence).

The table lists this clonotype with a few counts. The V call is TRBV7-9, the J call TRBJ2-7; D not certain. V was pared by 2 bases and J by 6 bases, with 8 bases between. Germline V CDR1 and CDR2: SEHNR, FQNEAQ (reference sequence). The CDR3 is made up of 12 amino acids. Here the CDR3 reads CASSLNMREQYF. In DNA, the CDR3 is TGTGCCAGCAGCTTAAATATGCGCGAGCAGTACTTC. Full variable domain (outside the CDR3, taken from reference TRBV7-9 and TRBJ2-7): DTGVSQNPRHKITKRGQNVTFRCDPISEHNRLYWYRQTLGQGPEFLTYFQNEAQLEKSRLLSDRFSAERPKGSFSTLEIQRTEQGDSAMYLCASSLNMREQYFGPGTRLTVT.

The chain combines TRBV6-5 with TRBJ2-2, with D unclear. The CDR3 has 15 amino acids. Germline assignment: CDR1 MNHEY and CDR2 SVGAGI. V gave up 6 bases and J gave up 0 bases, with 11 bases separating them. The chain's CDR3 is CASSSMDSNTGELFF. The DNA for the CDR3 is TGTGCCAGCAGCTCCATGGATTCGAACACCGGGGAGCTGTTTTTT.

This clonotype turned up a few times. At one of its ends the junction is not consistent with the germline gene, which may arise from a read error. V gene TRBV20-1 combines with J gene TRBJ2-1; D might be TRBD2 (5 bases). Germline-derived CDR1 and CDR2 are DFQATT and SNEGSKA (reference sequence). The length of the CDR3 is 16 residues. The CDR3 region is CSAEDLSAASYNEQFF. The CDR3 coding sequence is TGCAGTGCCGAGGACCTTAGCGCCGCCTCCTACAATGAACAGTTCTTC.

This clonotype was observed many times. The chain combines TRBV4-3 with TRBJ2-4, with no clear D. Per the germline V gene, CDR1 is LGHNA and CDR2 is YSLEER. This CDR3 contains 14 residues. Trimming removed 8 bases at V and 0 bases at J, with 11 bases between. The CDR3 nucleotides read TGCGCCAGCGTCCACAGAGTAGCCAAAAACATTCAGTACTTC. Translated, it gives CASVHRVAKNIQYF.

The sample holds a few counts of this clonotype. The chain combines TRBV20-1 with TRBJ1-2; tentatively, D is TRBD1 (6 bases). The ends were cut back, 3 bases at V and 4 bases at J, with 9 bases in the middle. Germline lookup yields CDR1 DFQATT and CDR2 SNEGSKA (reference sequence). CDR3 size: 12 residues. The CDR3: CSARGGSYGYTF. The CDR3 DNA reads as TGCAGTGCTAGGGGGGGCAGCTATGGCTACACCTTC.